Presented here are 8 T cell receptor beta chains from one specimen sequenced in a study of cytomegalovirus exposure and HLA in healthy donors. Researchers ran the PCR with 60 Vbeta and 13 Jbeta primers. Clones were read by immunoSEQ multiplex PCR, and TCRdb kept only the in-frame ones, dropping some. The sample includes around 150,000 clones, roughly two thirds of them seen just once. Sequencing was carried out using PBMCs. Receptor source: a woman younger than 45 in good health and CMV-seronegative.

The table lists this clone with a few counts. The V gene is TRBV28, the J gene TRBJ1-1; D gene uncertain. Germline V gene lookup returns CDR1 MDHEN and CDR2 SYDVKM. V gave up 5 bases and J gave up 2 bases, with 15 bases separating them. The CDR3 totals 15 residues. The CDR3 nucleotides read TGTGCCAGCAGTCCGAGATCGACACTTAACACTGAAGCTTTCTTT. This sequence encodes CASSPRSTLNTEAFF.

The chain joins TRBV10-3 to TRBJ1-1; the match to TRBD1 covers 11 bases. Germline V lookup: CDR1 ENHRY, CDR2 SYGVKD. Germline trimming cut 4 bases from V and 3 bases from J; bases unmatched to any gene: 13. The CDR3 is 18 residues long. CDR3: CAISGKPDRGRWDTEAFF. CDR3 bases: TGTGCCATCAGTGGCAAACCGGACAGGGGGCGCTGGGACACTGAAGCTTTCTTT.

This clone has a handful of counts. The chain has TRBV4-2 and TRBJ1-3; 7 bases agree with TRBD1. The CDR3 loop spans 16 amino acids. Germline CDR1 and CDR2: LGHNA and YNFKEQ. With V trimmed by 0 bases and J by 3 bases, 5 bases remained unmatched. Written as DNA, the CDR3 is TGTGCCAGCAGCCAAGAAAACAGGGGTCGTGGAAACACCATATATTTT. Translated: CASSQENRGRGNTIYF.

The rearrangement links TRBV18 to TRBJ2-7, with D maybe TRBD1 (6 bases). The germline V and J ends were trimmed by 5 bases and 2 bases, with 13 bases remaining between them. This CDR3 spans 14 amino acids. The germline V gene encodes CDR1 KGHSH and CDR2 LQKENI. The CDR3 bases are TGTGCCAGCTCAGCTCCGGACAGACCCTACGAGCAGTACTTC. Its protein is CASSAPDRPYEQYF.

Of note for this clone: The same CDR3 is also encoded by other DNA sequences in this sample. The chain joins TRBV4-2 to TRBJ1-3; unclear D gene. CDR3 length equals 17 residues. Germline V gene sequence: CDR1 LGHNA, CDR2 YNFKEQ. V lost 0 bases, J lost 2 bases, and 14 bases lay in between. CDR3 bases: TGTGCCAGCAGCCAAGATGGCACCTCGGGAGCTGGAAACACCATATATTTT. It yields the protein CASSQDGTSGAGNTIYF.

The CDR3 loop is CATKQGAVGNTIYF. In DNA form, the CDR3 reads TGTGCCACTAAGCAGGGGGCGGTCGGAAACACCATATATTTT. The chain couples TRBV2 to TRBJ1-3, with TRBD1 matching over 8 bases. V lost 10 bases and J lost 4; bases outside the gene matches: 9. From germline, CDR1 is SNHLY and CDR2 FYNNEI. CDR3 length equals 14 residues. The full variable domain, in which reference TRBV2 and TRBJ1-3 provide the parts outside the CDR3, is EPEVTQTPSHQVTQMGQEVILRCVPISNHLYFYWYRQILGQKVEFLVSFYNNEISEKSEIFDDQFSVERPDGSNFTLKIRSTKLEDSAMYFCATKQGAVGNTIYFGEGSWLTVV.

This clone has just a few counts. This chain uses TRBV6-1 with TRBJ1-4; D is uncertain. CDR3 length: 15 amino acids. The V and J ends lost 2 bases and 0 bases respectively, with 7 bases between them. Germline-derived CDR1 and CDR2 are MNHNS and SASEGT. The CDR3 reads CASSERTATNEKLFF. CDR3 nucleotide sequence: TGTGCCAGCAGTGAACGGACTGCAACTAATGAAAAACTGTTTTTT.

CDR3 DNA: TGTGCCTGGAGTGGGGGCGGGGGCCCCAGGCCCCAGCATTTT. This encodes CAWSGGGGPRPQHF. J is TRBJ1-5 and V is TRBV30; D is possibly TRBD1 (6 bases). Trimming removed 1 base at V and 9 bases at J, with 16 bases between. The CDR3 is 14 residues long. Germline assignment: CDR1 GTSNPN and CDR2 SVGIG (reference sequence).